This T cell receptor (beta chain) was profiled in a study of blood T cell repertoires in COVID-19. This clone has ten or more counts. Germline lookup yields CDR1 MNHEY and CDR2 SVGAGI. The CDR3 is 15 amino acids. With 6 bases clipped from V and 4 bases from J, the junction kept 8 bases outside the gene matches. Data came from immunoSEQ multiplex PCR; TCRdb stores just in-frame clones and leaves some out. Found here are approximately 200,000 clones, roughly 83% of them singletons; the top ten hold about 1.3%. The sample consisted of PBMCs or T cells enriched from blood (not recorded which). This TCR was recovered from a middle-aged woman with acute COVID-19. The rearrangement links TRBV6-5 to TRBJ2-1; 8 bases fit TRBD2. The CDR3 sequence is CASREGSGEYNEQFF. The CDR3 DNA reads TGTGCCAGCAGGGAGGGTAGCGGGGAATACAATGAGCAGTTCTTC.